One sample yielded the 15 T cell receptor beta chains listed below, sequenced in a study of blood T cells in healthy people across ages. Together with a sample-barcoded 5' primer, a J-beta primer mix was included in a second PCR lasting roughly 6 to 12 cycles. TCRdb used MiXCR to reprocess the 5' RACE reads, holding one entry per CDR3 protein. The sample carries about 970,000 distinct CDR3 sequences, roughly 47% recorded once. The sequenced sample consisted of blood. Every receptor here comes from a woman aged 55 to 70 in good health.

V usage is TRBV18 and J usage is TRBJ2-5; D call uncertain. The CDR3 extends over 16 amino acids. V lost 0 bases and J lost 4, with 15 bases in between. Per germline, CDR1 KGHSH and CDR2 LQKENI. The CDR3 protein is CASSPPTILVGETQYF. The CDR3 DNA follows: TGTGCCAGCTCACCACCGACAATTCTAGTAGGAGAGACCCAGTACTTC.

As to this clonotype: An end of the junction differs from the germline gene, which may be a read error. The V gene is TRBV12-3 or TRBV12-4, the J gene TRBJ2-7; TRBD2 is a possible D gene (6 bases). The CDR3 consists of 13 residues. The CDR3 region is CASSLDGGYERYF. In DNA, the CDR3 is TGTGCCAGCAGTTTAGATGGAGGGTACGAGCGGTACTTC.

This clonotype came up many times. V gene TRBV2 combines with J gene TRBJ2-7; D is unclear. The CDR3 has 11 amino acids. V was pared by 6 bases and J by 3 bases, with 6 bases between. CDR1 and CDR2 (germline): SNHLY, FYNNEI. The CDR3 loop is CASRENYEQYF. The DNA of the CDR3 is TGTGCCAGCAGGGAAAACTACGAGCAGTACTTC.

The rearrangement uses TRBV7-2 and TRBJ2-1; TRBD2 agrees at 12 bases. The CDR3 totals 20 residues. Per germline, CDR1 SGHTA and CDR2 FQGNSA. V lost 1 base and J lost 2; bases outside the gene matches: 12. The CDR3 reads CASSLGGARASGRAYNEQFF. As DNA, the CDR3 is TGTGCCAGCAGCTTAGGTGGGGCGCGGGCTAGCGGGAGGGCCTACAATGAGCAGTTCTTC.

Here the CDR3 DNA reads TGTGCCAGCTCCTCCCGGGGTTTGGCGTCTAATGAGCAGTTCTTC. It codes for CASSSRGLASNEQFF. The chain couples TRBV3-1 to TRBJ2-1, with D tentatively TRBD2 (5 bases). CDR1 and CDR2 (germline): LGHDT, YNNKEL (reference sequence). V shed 8 bases and J shed 7 bases, with 21 bases lying between them. The CDR3 length is 15 residues.

The CDR3 bases are TGTGCCAGCAGCCAGGGTTGGCTAGTCTCGGGGTCGGATACGCAGTATTTT. Residues: CASSQGWLVSGSDTQYF. The rearrangement links TRBV14 to TRBJ2-3; D might be TRBD2 (5 bases). V dropped 3 bases and J dropped 6 bases, with 22 bases sitting between them. CDR1 and CDR2 (germline): SGHDN, FVKESK. This CDR3 comprises 17 residues. The whole variable domain, remainder taken from reference TRBV14 and TRBJ2-3, is EAGVTQFPSHSVIEKGQTVTLRCDPISGHDNLYWYRRVMGKEIKFLLHFVKESKQDESGMPNNRFLAERTGGTYSTLKVQPAELEDSGVYFCASSQGWLVSGSDTQYFGPGTRLTVL.

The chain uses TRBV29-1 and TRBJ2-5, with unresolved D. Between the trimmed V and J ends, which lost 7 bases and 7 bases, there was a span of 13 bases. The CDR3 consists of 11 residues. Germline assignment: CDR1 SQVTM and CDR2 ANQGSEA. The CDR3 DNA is TGCAGCGGCGAGGTTACGGTGACCCAGTACTTC. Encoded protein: CSGEVTVTQYF.

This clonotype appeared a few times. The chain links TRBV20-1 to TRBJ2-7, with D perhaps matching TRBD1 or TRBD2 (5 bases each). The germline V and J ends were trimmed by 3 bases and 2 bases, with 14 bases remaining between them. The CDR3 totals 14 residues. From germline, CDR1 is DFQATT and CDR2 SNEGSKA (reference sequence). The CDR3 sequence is CSASISGTPYEQYF. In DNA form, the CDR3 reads TGCAGTGCTAGTATATCAGGGACCCCCTACGAGCAGTACTTC.

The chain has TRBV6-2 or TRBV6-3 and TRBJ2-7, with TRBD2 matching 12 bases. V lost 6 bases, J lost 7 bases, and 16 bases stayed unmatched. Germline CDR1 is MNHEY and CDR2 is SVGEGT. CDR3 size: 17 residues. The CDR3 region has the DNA TGTGCCAGCAGAACACAGTACACGACTAGCGGGAGTGCGGAGCAGTACTTC. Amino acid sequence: CASRTQYTTSGSAEQYF.

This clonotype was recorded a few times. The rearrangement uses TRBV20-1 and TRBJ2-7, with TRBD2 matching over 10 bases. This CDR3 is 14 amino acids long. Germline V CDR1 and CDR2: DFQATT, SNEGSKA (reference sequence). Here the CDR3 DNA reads TGCAGCTTTACAGGACTAGCGGATCTCTACGAGCAGTACTTC. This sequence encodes CSFTGLADLYEQYF.

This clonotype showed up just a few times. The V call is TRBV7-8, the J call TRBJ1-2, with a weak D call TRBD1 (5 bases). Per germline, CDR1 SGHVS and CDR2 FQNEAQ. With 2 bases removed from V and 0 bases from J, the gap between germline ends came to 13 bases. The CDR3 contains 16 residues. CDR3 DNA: TGTGCCAGCAGCTTATCCTGGGGGAAAGCTAACTATGGCTACACCTTC. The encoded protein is CASSLSWGKANYGYTF.

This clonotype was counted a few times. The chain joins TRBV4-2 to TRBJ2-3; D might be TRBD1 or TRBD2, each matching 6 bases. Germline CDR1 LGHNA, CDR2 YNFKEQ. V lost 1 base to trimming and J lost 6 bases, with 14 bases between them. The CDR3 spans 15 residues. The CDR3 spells CASSQGGGGRDTQYF. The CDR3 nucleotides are TGTGCCAGCAGCCAAGGAGGAGGGGGTCGCGATACGCAGTATTTT.

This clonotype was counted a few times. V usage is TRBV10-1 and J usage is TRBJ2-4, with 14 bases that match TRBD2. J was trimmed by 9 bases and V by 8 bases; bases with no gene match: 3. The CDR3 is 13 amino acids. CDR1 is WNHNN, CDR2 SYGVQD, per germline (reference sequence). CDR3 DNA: TGCGCCAGCGGACTAGCGGGAGGCGGCATTCAGTACTTC. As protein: CASGLAGGGIQYF.

CDR3 sequence (DNA): TGTGCCAGCAGCCTAAGTCCCACTCTCCCGAGCACAGATACGCAGTATTTT. This gives the protein CASSLSPTLPSTDTQYF. The chain carries TRBV7-2 and TRBJ2-3; the D is unclear. Trimming removed 5 bases from V and 0 bases from J, with 18 bases in between. From germline, CDR1 is SGHTA and CDR2 FQGNSA. The CDR3 contains 17 residues.

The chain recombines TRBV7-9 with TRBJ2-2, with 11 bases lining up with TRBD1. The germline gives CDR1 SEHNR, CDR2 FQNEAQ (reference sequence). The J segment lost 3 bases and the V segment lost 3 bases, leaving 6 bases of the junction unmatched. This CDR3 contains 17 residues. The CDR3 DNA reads TGTGCCAGCAGCTTCGGGACAGGGGGAGAAGACACCGGGGAGCTGTTTTTT. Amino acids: CASSFGTGGEDTGELFF.